The table lists the clone carrying this T cell receptor beta chain with a count of one. The antigen is unknown. Clones were read by immunoSEQ multiplex PCR, and TCRdb kept only the in-frame ones, dropping some. Of a few million clones listed, 85% to 95% were seen once; the top ten hold around 0.4%. The sample is drawn from a study of shared clonotypes between healthy human individuals. Study as a whole: Per donor, CD8 memory used one plate, CD8 naive used two, CD4 memory used three and CD4 naive used three.

General observations from the study: Sequencing depth was expected to influence donor clonotype sharing. The study sampled only blood, and tissue repertoires likely differ.

CDR1 and CDR2 from the germline V gene are SGHTA and FQGNSA. The CDR3 covers 14 residues. V lost 3 bases and J lost 5; bases outside the gene matches: 1. The chain couples TRBV7-2 to TRBJ1-2; 12 bases are shared with TRBD1. The source material was naive CD4+ T cells from PBMCs. Noted subset: CD45RA+ positively selected. The TCR sequence derives from a man aged 18 to 29 in good health. Some clones in this sample may be carry-over from other donors' samples. In nucleotides, the CDR3 is TGTGCCAGCAGCTTGGGACAGGGGGCTTATGGCTACACCTTC. Translated, it gives CASSLGQGAYGYTF.